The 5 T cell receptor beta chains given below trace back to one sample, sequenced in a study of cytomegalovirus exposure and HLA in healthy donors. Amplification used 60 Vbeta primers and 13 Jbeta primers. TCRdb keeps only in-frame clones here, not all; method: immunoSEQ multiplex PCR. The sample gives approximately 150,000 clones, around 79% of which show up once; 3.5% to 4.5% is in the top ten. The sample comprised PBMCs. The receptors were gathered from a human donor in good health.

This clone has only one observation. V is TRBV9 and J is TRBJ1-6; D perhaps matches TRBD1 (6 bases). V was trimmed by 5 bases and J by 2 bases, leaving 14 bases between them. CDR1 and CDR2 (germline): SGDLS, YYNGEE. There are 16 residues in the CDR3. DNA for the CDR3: TGTGCCAGCAGTGATAAGACAGGTCCCTATAATTCACCCCTCCACTTT. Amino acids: CASSDKTGPYNSPLHF.

In nucleotides, the CDR3 is TGTGCCAGCAGCTTAGTCTTCGTCACAGATACGCAGTATTTT. It encodes CASSLVFVTDTQYF. The V call is TRBV7-2, the J call TRBJ2-3; D gene ambiguous. CDR3 length: 14 residues. Germline CDR1 and CDR2: SGHTA and FQGNSA. Trimming pared 1 base from V and 2 bases from J, leaving 7 bases between.

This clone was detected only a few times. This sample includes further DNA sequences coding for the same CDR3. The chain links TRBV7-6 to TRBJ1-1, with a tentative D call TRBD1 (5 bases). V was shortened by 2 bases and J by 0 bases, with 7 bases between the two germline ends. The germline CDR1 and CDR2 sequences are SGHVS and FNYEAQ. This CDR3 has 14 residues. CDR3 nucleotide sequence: TGTGCCAGCAGCTTAACAGGAATGAACACTGAAGCTTTCTTT. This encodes CASSLTGMNTEAFF.

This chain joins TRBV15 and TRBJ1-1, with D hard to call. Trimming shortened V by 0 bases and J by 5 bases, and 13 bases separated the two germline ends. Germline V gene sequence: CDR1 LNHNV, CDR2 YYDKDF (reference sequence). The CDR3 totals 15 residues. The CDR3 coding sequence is TGTGCCACCAGCAGAGACCCAGGAATGGGTACTGAAGCTTTCTTT. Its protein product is CATSRDPGMGTEAFF.

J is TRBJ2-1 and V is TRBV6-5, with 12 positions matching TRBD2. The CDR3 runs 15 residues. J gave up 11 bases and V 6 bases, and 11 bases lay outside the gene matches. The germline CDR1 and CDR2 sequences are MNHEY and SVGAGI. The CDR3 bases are TGTGCCAGCAGCATGACTAGCGGGGGAGCAGTCCAGCAGTTCTTC. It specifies CASSMTSGGAVQQFF.